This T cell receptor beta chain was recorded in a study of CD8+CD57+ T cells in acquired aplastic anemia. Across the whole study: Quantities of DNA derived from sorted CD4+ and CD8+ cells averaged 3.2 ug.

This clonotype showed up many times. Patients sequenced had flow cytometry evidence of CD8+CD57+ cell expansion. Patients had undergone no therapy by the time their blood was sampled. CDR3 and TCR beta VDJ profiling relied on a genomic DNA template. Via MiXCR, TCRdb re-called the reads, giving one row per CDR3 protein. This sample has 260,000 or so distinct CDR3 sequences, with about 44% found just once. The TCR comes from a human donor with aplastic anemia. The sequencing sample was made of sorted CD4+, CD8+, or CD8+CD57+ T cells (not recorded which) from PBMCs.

The CDR3, as DNA: TGTGCCAGCAGCTTTCAGGATCTCGAGCAGTACTTC. It codes for CASSFQDLEQYF. The rearrangement joins TRBV5-8 to TRBJ2-7; D uncertain. Germline CDR1 reads SGHTS; CDR2 reads YDEGEE. The V and J ends lost 2 bases and 6 bases respectively, with 9 bases between them. The CDR3 has 12 amino acids.